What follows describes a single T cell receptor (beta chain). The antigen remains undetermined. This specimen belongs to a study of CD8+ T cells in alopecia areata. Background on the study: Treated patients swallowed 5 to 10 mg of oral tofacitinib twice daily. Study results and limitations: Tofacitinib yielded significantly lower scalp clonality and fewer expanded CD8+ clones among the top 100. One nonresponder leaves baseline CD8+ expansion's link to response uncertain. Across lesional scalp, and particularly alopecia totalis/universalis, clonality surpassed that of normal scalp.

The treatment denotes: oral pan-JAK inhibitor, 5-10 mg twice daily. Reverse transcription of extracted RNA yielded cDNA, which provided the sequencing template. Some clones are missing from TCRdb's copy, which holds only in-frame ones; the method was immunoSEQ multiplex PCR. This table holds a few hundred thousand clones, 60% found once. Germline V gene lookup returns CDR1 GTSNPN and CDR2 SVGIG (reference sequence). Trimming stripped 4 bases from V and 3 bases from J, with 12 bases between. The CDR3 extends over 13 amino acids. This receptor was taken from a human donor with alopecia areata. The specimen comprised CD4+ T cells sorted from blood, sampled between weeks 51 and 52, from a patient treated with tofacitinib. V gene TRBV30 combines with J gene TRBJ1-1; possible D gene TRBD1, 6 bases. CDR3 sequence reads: CAWTVGGDTEAFF. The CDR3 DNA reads TGTGCCTGGACAGTAGGGGGGGACACTGAAGCTTTCTTT. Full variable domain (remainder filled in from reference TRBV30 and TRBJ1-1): SQTIHQWPATLVQPVGSPLSLECTVEGTSNPNLYWYRQAAGRGLQLLFYSVGIGQISSEVPQNLSASRPQDRQFILSSKKLLLSDSGFYLCAWTVGGDTEAFFGQGTRLTVV.